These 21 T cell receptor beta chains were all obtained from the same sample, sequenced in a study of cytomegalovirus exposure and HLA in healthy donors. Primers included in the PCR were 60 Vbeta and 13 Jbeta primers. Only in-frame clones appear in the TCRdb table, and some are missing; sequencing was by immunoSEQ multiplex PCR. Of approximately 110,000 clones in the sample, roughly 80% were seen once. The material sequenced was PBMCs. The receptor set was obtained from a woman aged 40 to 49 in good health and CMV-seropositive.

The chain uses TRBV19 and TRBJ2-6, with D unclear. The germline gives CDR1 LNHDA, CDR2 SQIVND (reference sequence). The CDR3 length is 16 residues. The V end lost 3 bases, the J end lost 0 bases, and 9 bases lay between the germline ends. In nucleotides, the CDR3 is TGTGCCAGTAGTATCAGATGGAGCTCTGGGGCCAACGTCCTGACTTTC. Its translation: CASSIRWSSGANVLTF. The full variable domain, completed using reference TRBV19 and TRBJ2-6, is DGGITQSPKYLFRKEGQNVTLSCEQNLNHDAMYWYRQDPGQGLRLIYYSQIVNDFQKGDIAEGYSVSREKKESFPLTVTSAQKNPTAFYLCASSIRWSSGANVLTFGAGSRLTVL.

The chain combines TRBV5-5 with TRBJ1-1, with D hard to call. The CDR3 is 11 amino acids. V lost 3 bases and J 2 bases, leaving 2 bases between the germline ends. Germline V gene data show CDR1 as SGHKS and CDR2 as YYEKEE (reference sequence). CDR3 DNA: TGTGCCAGCAGCTCAAACACTGAAGCTTTCTTT. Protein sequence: CASSSNTEAFF. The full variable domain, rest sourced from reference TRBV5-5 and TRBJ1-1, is DAGVTQSPTHLIKTRGQQVTLRCSPISGHKSVSWYQQVLGQGPQFIFQYYEKEERGRGNFPDRFSARQFPNYSSELNVNALLLGDSALYLCASSSNTEAFFGQGTRLTVV.

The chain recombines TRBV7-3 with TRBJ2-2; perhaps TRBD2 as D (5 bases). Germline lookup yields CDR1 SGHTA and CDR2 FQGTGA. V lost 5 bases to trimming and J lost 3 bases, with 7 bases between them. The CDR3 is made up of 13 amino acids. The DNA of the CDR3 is TGTGCCAGCAGCCCCGGGGACACCGGGGAGCTGTTTTTT. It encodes CASSPGDTGELFF.

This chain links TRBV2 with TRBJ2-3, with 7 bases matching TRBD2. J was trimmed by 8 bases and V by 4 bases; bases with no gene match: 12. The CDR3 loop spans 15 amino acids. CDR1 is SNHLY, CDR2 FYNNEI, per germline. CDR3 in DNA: TGTGCCAGCAGTGGTGCGGGAGTTAGTGTGGCTACGCAGTATTTT. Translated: CASSGAGVSVATQYF.

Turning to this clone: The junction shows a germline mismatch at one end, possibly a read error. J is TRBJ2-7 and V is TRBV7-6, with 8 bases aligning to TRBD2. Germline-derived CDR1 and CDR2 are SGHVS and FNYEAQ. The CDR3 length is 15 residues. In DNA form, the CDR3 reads TGTGCCAGCAGCCCTAATAGCGGGGCCTACTACGGGCAGTACTTC. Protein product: CASSPNSGAYYGQYF.

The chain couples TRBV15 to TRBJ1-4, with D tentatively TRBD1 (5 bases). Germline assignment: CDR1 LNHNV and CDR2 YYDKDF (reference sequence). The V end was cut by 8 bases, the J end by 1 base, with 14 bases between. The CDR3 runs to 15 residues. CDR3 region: CATAPRGGTNEKLFF. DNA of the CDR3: TGTGCCACCGCCCCCCGGGGGGGAACTAATGAAAAACTGTTTTTT.

CDR3 residues: CASSLGGLRYNEQFF. CDR3 nucleotide sequence: TGTGCCAGCAGCTTGGGAGGGTTGAGGTACAATGAGCAGTTCTTC. The chain is built from TRBV5-6 and TRBJ2-1; tentatively, D is TRBD2 (5 bases). V was pared by 0 bases and J by 4 bases, with 11 bases between. The CDR3 consists of 15 residues. The germline V gene has CDR1 SGHDT and CDR2 YYEEEE.

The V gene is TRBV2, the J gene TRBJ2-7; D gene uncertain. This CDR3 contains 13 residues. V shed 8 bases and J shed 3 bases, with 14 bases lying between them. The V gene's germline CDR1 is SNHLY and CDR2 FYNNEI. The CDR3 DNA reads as TGTGCCAGCTCCTCGAATGCGCGCTACGAGCAGTACTTC. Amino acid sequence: CASSSNARYEQYF.

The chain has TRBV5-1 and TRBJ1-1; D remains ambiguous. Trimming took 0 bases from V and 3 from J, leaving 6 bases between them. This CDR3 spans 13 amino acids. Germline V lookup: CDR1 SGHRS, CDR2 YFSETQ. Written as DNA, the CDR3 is TGCGCCAGCAGCTTGGCCCCGGACACTGAAGCTTTCTTT. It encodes CASSLAPDTEAFF.

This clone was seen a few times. DNA for the CDR3: TGTGCCAGCAGTTTATGGCGAGCGGGAGTTCAGTACTTC. It yields the protein CASSLWRAGVQYF. The chain couples TRBV27 to TRBJ2-7; 8 bases agree with TRBD2. The V and J ends lost 1 base and 10 bases, in that order; junction bases with no gene match: 6. The CDR3 runs to 13 residues. The germline V gene encodes CDR1 MNHEY and CDR2 SMNVEV (reference sequence).

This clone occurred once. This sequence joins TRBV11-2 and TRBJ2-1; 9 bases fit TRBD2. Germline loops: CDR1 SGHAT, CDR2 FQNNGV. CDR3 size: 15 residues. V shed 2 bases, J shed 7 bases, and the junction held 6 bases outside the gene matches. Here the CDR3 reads CASSLLAGALNEQFF. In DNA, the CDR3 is TGTGCCAGCAGCTTATTAGCGGGAGCTCTAAATGAGCAGTTCTTC.

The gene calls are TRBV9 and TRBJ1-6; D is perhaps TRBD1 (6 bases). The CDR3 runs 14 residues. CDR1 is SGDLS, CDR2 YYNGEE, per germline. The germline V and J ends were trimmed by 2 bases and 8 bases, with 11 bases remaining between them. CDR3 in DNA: TGTGCCAGCAGCGTCAGGGGTCCGGATTCACCCCTCCACTTT. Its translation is CASSVRGPDSPLHF.

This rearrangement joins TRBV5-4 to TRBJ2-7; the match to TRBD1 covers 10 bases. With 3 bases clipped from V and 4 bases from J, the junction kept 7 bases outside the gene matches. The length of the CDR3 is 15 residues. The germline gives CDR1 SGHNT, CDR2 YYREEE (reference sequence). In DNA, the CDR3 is TGTGCCAGCAGCTGGGCCGGGACAGGGGTATACGAGCAGTACTTC. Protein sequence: CASSWAGTGVYEQYF.

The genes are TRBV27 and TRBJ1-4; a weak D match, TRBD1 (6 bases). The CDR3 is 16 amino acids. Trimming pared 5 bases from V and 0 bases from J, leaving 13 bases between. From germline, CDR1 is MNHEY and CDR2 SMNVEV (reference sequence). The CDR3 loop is CASSRWTAATNEKLFF. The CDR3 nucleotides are TGTGCCAGCAGTAGATGGACAGCCGCAACTAATGAAAAACTGTTTTTT.

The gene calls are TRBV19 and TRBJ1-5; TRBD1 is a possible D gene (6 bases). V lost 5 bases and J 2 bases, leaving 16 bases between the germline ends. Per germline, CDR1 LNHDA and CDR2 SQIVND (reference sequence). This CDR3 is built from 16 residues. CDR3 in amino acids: CASSSRTAWGNQPQHF. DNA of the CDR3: TGTGCCAGTAGTTCCCGGACAGCCTGGGGCAATCAGCCCCAGCATTTT.

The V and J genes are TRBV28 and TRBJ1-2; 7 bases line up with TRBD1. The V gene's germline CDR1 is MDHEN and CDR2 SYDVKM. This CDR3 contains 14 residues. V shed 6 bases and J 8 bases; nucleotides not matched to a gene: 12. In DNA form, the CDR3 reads TGTGCCAGCAGGGAGACAAGGGGGCGGGCGGGCTACACCTTC. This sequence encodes CASRETRGRAGYTF.

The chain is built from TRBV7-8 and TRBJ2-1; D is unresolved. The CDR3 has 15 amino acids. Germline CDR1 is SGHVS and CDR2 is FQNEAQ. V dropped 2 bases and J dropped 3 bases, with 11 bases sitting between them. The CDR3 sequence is CASSLLWLGYNEQFF. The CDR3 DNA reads TGTGCCAGCAGCTTACTTTGGCTAGGCTACAATGAGCAGTTCTTC.

The CDR3 is CASSPSGATNTGELFF. As DNA, the CDR3 is TGTGCCAGCAGCCCCAGCGGAGCTACGAACACCGGGGAGCTGTTTTTT. The rearrangement uses TRBV4-2 and TRBJ2-2; D might be TRBD2 (5 bases). Trimming shortened V by 4 bases and J by 0 bases, and 12 bases separated the two germline ends. CDR3 length: 16 amino acids. Germline V gene lookup returns CDR1 LGHNA and CDR2 YNFKEQ.

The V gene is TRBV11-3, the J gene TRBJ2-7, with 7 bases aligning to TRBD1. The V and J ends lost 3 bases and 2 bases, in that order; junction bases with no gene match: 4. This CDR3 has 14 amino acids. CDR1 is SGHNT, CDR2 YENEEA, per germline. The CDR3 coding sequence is TGTGCCAGCAGCTTCCGGGACAGACCCTACGAGCAGTACTTC. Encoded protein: CASSFRDRPYEQYF. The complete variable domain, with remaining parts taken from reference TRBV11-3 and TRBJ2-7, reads EAGVVQSPRYKIIEKKQPVAFWCNPISGHNTLYWYLQNLGQGPELLIRYENEEAVDDSQLPKDRFSAERLKGVDSTLKIQPAELGDSAVYLCASSFRDRPYEQYFGPGTRLTVT.

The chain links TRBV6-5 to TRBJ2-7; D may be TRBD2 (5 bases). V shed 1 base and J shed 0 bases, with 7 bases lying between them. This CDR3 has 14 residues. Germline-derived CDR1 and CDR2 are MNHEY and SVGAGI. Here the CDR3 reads CASSYYGSSYEQYF. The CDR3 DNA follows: TGTGCCAGCAGTTACTATGGGAGCTCCTACGAGCAGTACTTC.

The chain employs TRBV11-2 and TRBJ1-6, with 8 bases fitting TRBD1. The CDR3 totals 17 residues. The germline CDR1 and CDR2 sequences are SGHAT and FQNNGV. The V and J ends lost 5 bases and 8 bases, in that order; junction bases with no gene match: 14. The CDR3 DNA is TGTGCCAGCAGCCCCCGTAGGACAGGGTATTTTGATTCACCCCTCCACTTT. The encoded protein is CASSPRRTGYFDSPLHF. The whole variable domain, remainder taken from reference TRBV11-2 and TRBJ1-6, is EAGVAQSPRYKIIEKRQSVAFWCNPISGHATLYWYQQILGQGPKLLIQFQNNGVVDDSQLPKDRFSAERLKGVDSTLKIQPAKLEDSAVYLCASSPRRTGYFDSPLHFGNGTRLTVT.